This T cell receptor (beta chain) was obtained from a study of T cells expressing NK-cell markers. At the level of the study: Underlying the TCR beta repertoires were sorted CD3+CD56+NKG2C+, CD3+CD56+NKG2C- and CD3+CD56-NKG2C+ T cells. Seven of the eight sequenced donors were classified as HCMV-seropositive, and one was classified as seronegative. General study findings and limits: The CD3+CD56-NKG2C+ fraction of a few donors was likewise dominated by these clonotypes. Whether expanded NKG2C+ T cell clones were HCMV-specific remained unclear.

Concerning this clonotype: Its antigen is not known.

The CDR3 runs to 14 residues. Germline loops: CDR1 MDHEN, CDR2 SYDVKM. With the 5' RACE reads reprocessed, TCRdb shows one record per CDR3 protein and no DNA. The listing records 250,000 to 300,000 distinct CDR3 sequences. The sequenced sample consisted of blood T cells: a sorted CD56 or NKG2C T cell subset, CD4+ or CD8+ T cells, or bulk PBMC T cells (not recorded which). This sequence joins TRBV28 and TRBJ2-3; with no DNA, the TCRdb D assignment of TRBD1 cannot be verified. This clonotype was obtained from a woman between 18 and 75 years old in good health. CDR3 in amino acids: CASSRPARGDTQYF.